These 5 T cell receptor beta chains originate from one sample sequenced in a study of T cell repertoires in cytomegalovirus infection. TCRdb re-analysed the reads in MiXCR, keeping a single row per CDR3 protein. The sample lists 110,000 to 150,000 distinct CDR3 sequences, 5.5% to 8% occurring once. The sequenced material came from PBMCs. The receptors were sampled from a human donor in good health (CMV status not recorded). Some clones in this sample may be carry-over from other donors' samples.

Notes on this clonotype: One junction end disagrees with the germline gene, perhaps due to a read error. The gene calls are TRBV3-1 and TRBJ1-1; the D is unclear. The germline V gene encodes CDR1 LGHDT and CDR2 YNNKEL (reference sequence). CDR3 length equals 11 residues. CDR3 coding DNA: TGTGCCAGCAGCCTTGGTTCAGCCCGACTTTTT. It encodes CASSLGSARLF.

This clonotype was seen ten or more times. V gene TRBV12-3 or TRBV12-4 combines with J gene TRBJ1-1; D gene unclear. CDR3 length: 14 residues. With 4 bases removed from V and 0 bases from J, the gap between germline ends came to 9 bases. CDR3 sequence reads: CASSSLLMNTEAFF. In DNA form, the CDR3 reads TGTGCCAGCAGTTCGTTGCTGATGAACACTGAAGCTTTCTTT.

This clonotype has a count of ten or more. The chain links TRBV7-6 to TRBJ1-5; 8 nucleotides match TRBD1. V shed 4 bases, J shed 1 base, and the junction held 9 bases outside the gene matches. The CDR3 spans 17 residues. Germline lookup yields CDR1 SGHVS and CDR2 FNYEAQ. CDR3 amino acids: CASSSIPRGPSNQPQHF. The CDR3 DNA reads TGTGCCAGCAGCTCCATCCCCAGGGGGCCGAGCAATCAGCCCCAGCATTTT.

This clonotype appeared a few times. The chain has TRBV6-2 or TRBV6-3 and TRBJ2-1; unclear D gene. CDR3 size: 12 residues. Trimming took off 5 bases at V and 10 bases at J, with 12 bases between the two ends. Germline CDR1 and CDR2: MNHEY and SVGEGT. In DNA form, the CDR3 reads TGTGCCAGCAGTCCTCCCTTCCTGGAGCAGTTCTTC. It encodes CASSPPFLEQFF.

V is TRBV11-2 and J is TRBJ1-2; D not certain. The germline V gene has CDR1 SGHAT and CDR2 FQNNGV. CDR3 length: 15 residues. V was cut by 2 bases and J by 4 bases, with 14 bases left in between. The CDR3: CASSLRSFRGYGYTF. CDR3 sequence (DNA): TGTGCCAGCAGCTTAAGATCCTTTCGGGGCTATGGCTACACCTTC.